One and the same sample provided the 32 T cell receptor beta chains below, sequenced in a study of OX40 agonist ivuxolimab in advanced cancers. The table came from immunoSEQ multiplex PCR; TCRdb's copy has only in-frame clones and leaves some out. This sample has roughly 120,000 clones, with about 90% found just once. Material: CD4+ or CD8+ T cells sorted from blood, obtained in a trial of the OX40 agonist ivuxolimab. These receptors all come from an adult with an advanced solid tumor such as melanoma, head and neck, liver or kidney cancer.

A remark on this clone: The sample carries other DNA sequences with the same CDR3. The chain is built from TRBV19 and TRBJ1-5, with 7 positions matching TRBD1. Germline assignment: CDR1 LNHDA and CDR2 SQIVND (reference sequence). This CDR3 spans 16 amino acids. V trimming: 2 bases; J trimming: 0 bases; junction bases outside the gene matches: 4. DNA for the CDR3: TGTGCCAGTAGTATACAGGGGACAGATAGCAATCAGCCCCAGCATTTT. Protein product: CASSIQGTDSNQPQHF.

This clone came up a few times. This chain links TRBV6-1 with TRBJ2-7; TRBD1 matches 12 bases. The CDR3 sequence is 15 residues long. The germline CDR1 and CDR2 sequences are MNHNS and SASEGT. V lost 5 bases, J lost 5 bases, and 7 bases stayed unmatched. The CDR3 reads CASSSRGQGAHEQYF. The CDR3 bases are TGTGCCAGCAGTTCCCGGGGACAGGGGGCCCACGAGCAGTACTTC.

The gene calls are TRBV7-2 and TRBJ2-3; the match to TRBD1 covers 11 bases. V trimming: 1 base; J trimming: 4 bases; junction bases outside the gene matches: 7. Per the germline V gene, CDR1 is SGHTA and CDR2 is FQGNSA. CDR3 length: 17 amino acids. Written as DNA, the CDR3 is TGTGCCAGCAGCTTAGTTTCGCGGACAGGGGGCGCAGATACGCAGTATTTT. Translating gives CASSLVSRTGGADTQYF. Variable domain in full (rest from reference TRBV7-2 and TRBJ2-3): GAGVSQSPSNKVTEKGKDVELRCDPISGHTALYWYRQSLGQGLEFLIYFQGNSAPDKSGLPSDRFSAERTGGSVSTLTIQRTQQEDSAVYLCASSLVSRTGGADTQYFGPGTRLTVL.

The J gene is TRBJ2-3, the V gene TRBV9; D may be TRBD1 (6 bases). The CDR3 loop spans 14 amino acids. V lost 0 bases and J lost 3, with 8 bases in between. Per the germline V gene, CDR1 is SGDLS and CDR2 is YYNGEE. This chain's CDR3 is CASSVEGGTDTQYF. CDR3 sequence (DNA): TGTGCCAGCAGCGTAGAAGGGGGAACAGATACGCAGTATTTT.

This clone was observed once. The chain links TRBV28 to TRBJ2-7; 10 bases are a match to TRBD1. Per the germline V gene, CDR1 is MDHEN and CDR2 is SYDVKM. This CDR3 is built from 17 residues. With V trimmed by 6 bases and J by 3 bases, 14 bases remained unmatched. Here the CDR3 reads CASRGGTGVSQHYEQYF. CDR3 in DNA: TGTGCCAGCAGGGGCGGGACAGGGGTCAGCCAACACTACGAGCAGTACTTC.

Only one count was recorded for this clone. The chain links TRBV6-5 to TRBJ2-3; TRBD2 matches 8 bases. J gave up 1 base and V 2 bases, and 5 bases lay outside the gene matches. The CDR3 loop spans 16 amino acids. CDR1 is MNHEY, CDR2 SVGAGI, per germline. CDR3 loop: CASSYSGTSGTDTQYF. The DNA for the CDR3 is TGTGCCAGCAGTTACAGCGGGACTAGTGGCACAGATACGCAGTATTTT.

The gene calls are TRBV29-1 and TRBJ1-3, with 9 bases matching TRBD1. CDR1 is SQVTM and CDR2 is ANQGSEA in the germline V gene. CDR3 length: 13 residues. The V gene end was trimmed by 7 bases and the J gene end by 8 bases; junction bases not matched to a gene: 9. CDR3 residues: CSAYDRGKYTIYF. In DNA form, the CDR3 reads TGCAGCGCCTACGACAGGGGGAAATACACCATATATTTT.

This chain connects TRBV9 to TRBJ2-7, with D possibly TRBD1 on 5 matching bases. The germline V gene has CDR1 SGDLS and CDR2 YYNGEE. V was trimmed by 3 bases and J by 0 bases, leaving 13 bases between them. This CDR3 region has 15 residues. DNA for the CDR3: TGTGCCAGCAGCGCCGGACCGACAGACTCCTACGAGCAGTACTTC. Translating gives CASSAGPTDSYEQYF. The whole variable domain, remainder taken from reference TRBV9 and TRBJ2-7, is DSGVTQTPKHLITATGQRVTLRCSPRSGDLSVYWYQQSLDQGLQFLIQYYNGEERAKGNILERFSAQQFPDLHSELNLSSLELGDSALYFCASSAGPTDSYEQYFGPGTRLTVT.

The rearrangement joins TRBV7-3 to TRBJ2-2, with D hard to call. This CDR3 has 16 amino acids. V dropped 1 base and J dropped 1 base, with 10 bases sitting between them. The germline CDR1 and CDR2 sequences are SGHTA and FQGTGA. CDR3 nucleotides: TGTGCCAGCAGCTTAAACCGGCTAATGAACACCGGGGAGCTGTTTTTT. Translated, it gives CASSLNRLMNTGELFF.

The chain employs TRBV11-2 and TRBJ1-1; D may be TRBD1 (5 bases). The CDR3 has 14 residues. V lost 4 bases and J lost 0, with 9 bases in between. The V gene's germline CDR1 is SGHAT and CDR2 FQNNGV. The CDR3 DNA is TGTGCCAGCAGCTACCGACAGATGAACACTGAAGCTTTCTTT. This encodes CASSYRQMNTEAFF.

The V gene is TRBV30, the J gene TRBJ1-2; D may be TRBD1 (5 bases). The germline CDR1 and CDR2 sequences are GTSNPN and SVGIG (reference sequence). This CDR3 has 13 amino acids. The V end was cut by 5 bases, the J end by 7 bases, with 17 bases between. CDR3 sequence (DNA): TGTGCCTGGCAATCCGGGACTACTTCTGGCTACACCTTC. Translating gives CAWQSGTTSGYTF.

The CDR3 is CATQGNSYEQYF. CDR3 sequence (DNA): TGTGCTACCCAAGGCAACTCCTACGAGCAGTACTTC. This chain connects TRBV19 to TRBJ2-7; unclear D gene. The CDR3 sequence is 12 residues long. Germline CDR1 LNHDA, CDR2 SQIVND (reference sequence).

The CDR3 loop reads CASSLWSTGNTIYF. The CDR3 nucleotides read TGTGCCAGCAGCCTCTGGAGTACTGGAAACACCATATATTTT. The chain couples TRBV7-9 to TRBJ1-3; D is undetermined. The germline V gene has CDR1 SEHNR and CDR2 FQNEAQ (reference sequence). V lost 5 bases, J lost 2 bases, and 10 bases lay in between. CDR3 length: 14 amino acids. Together with reference TRBV7-9 and TRBJ1-3, the CDR3 gives the full variable domain: DTGVSQNPRHKITKRGQNVTFRCDPISEHNRLYWYRQTLGQGPEFLTYFQNEAQLEKSRLLSDRFSAERPKGSFSTLEIQRTEQGDSAMYLCASSLWSTGNTIYFGEGSWLTVV.

V usage is TRBV18 and J usage is TRBJ1-5, with 8 bases that match TRBD1. CDR3 size: 15 residues. Germline V gives CDR1 KGHSH, CDR2 LQKENI. The junction had 8 bases not matched to a gene; V was cut back by 6 bases and J by 4 bases. CDR3 sequence reads: CASSLTGTGNQPQHF. The CDR3 nucleotides read TGTGCCAGCTCGCTCACCGGGACAGGAAATCAGCCCCAGCATTTT.

The J gene is TRBJ1-2, the V gene TRBV27; D may be TRBD1 (5 bases). The CDR3 consists of 13 residues. In germline, CDR1 is MNHEY, CDR2 SMNVEV (reference sequence). The germline V and J ends were trimmed by 3 bases and 8 bases, with 13 bases remaining between them. DNA for the CDR3: TGTGCCAGCAGTTTCGAGGGGTTCGGGGGCTACACCTTC. Translated: CASSFEGFGGYTF.

The CDR3 here is CASSPTDQGAYEQYF. CDR3 sequence (DNA): TGTGCCAGCAGCCCCACGGATCAAGGAGCCTACGAGCAGTACTTC. The chain uses TRBV13 and TRBJ2-5, with unresolved D. The DNA end is more similar to TRBJ2-7, so the J call may be wrong. Germline V CDR1 and CDR2: PRHDT, FYEKMQ (reference sequence). The CDR3 totals 15 residues.

This chain joins TRBV19 and TRBJ2-7, with D unclear. The CDR3 contains 13 residues. Germline V gene data show CDR1 as LNHDA and CDR2 as SQIVND (reference sequence). V was cut by 0 bases and J by 3 bases, with 6 bases left in between. Written as DNA, the CDR3 is TGTGCCAGTAGTATAGATGGGTTCTACGAGCAGTACTTC. It specifies CASSIDGFYEQYF.

The rearrangement uses TRBV13 and TRBJ2-5; 10 bases fit TRBD1. The J call could be wrong; TRBJ2-7 is a better fit for the DNA end. This CDR3 has 13 residues. Germline V CDR1 and CDR2: PRHDT, FYEKMQ (reference sequence). CDR3 sequence: CASRRTGGYEQYF. CDR3 bases: TGTGCCAGCAGGAGGACAGGGGGCTACGAGCAGTACTTC.

A remark on this clone: Compared with germline, one end of the junction differs, possibly owing to a read error. The CDR3 bases are TGTGCCAGCAGCTTGCCAGGGGACTACCATGAGCAGTTCTTC. Translated, it gives CASSLPGDYHEQFF. V gene TRBV5-4 combines with J gene TRBJ2-1, with D perhaps TRBD2 (7 bases). Germline V CDR1 and CDR2: SGHNT, YYREEE (reference sequence). The CDR3 contains 14 residues. Variable domain in full (rest from reference TRBV5-4 and TRBJ2-1): ETGVTQSPTHLIKTRGQQVTLRCSSQSGHNTVSWYQQALGQGPQFIFQYYREEENGRGNFPPRFSGLQFPNYSSELNVNALELDDSALYLCASSLPGDYHEQFFGPGTRLTVL.

The J gene is TRBJ1-2, the V gene TRBV19, with 8 positions matching TRBD1. From germline, CDR1 is LNHDA and CDR2 SQIVND (reference sequence). The CDR3 loop spans 16 amino acids. Germline trimming cut 2 bases from V and 5 bases from J; bases unmatched to any gene: 10. CDR3 residues: CASSITRTGRPYGYTF. The DNA for the CDR3 is TGTGCCAGTAGTATAACCCGGACAGGGAGGCCGTATGGCTACACCTTC.

The chain uses TRBV7-8 and TRBJ1-3; D uncertain. V lost 1 base and J 3 bases, leaving 7 bases between the germline ends. Germline V gene lookup returns CDR1 SGHVS and CDR2 FQNEAQ. This CDR3 is built from 14 residues. CDR3 coding DNA: TGTGCCAGCAGCTTAGAAGGGTATGGAAACACCATATATTTT. This codes for CASSLEGYGNTIYF.

This sequence joins TRBV5-1 and TRBJ1-2; 10 nucleotides line up with TRBD1. After removal of 4 bases from V and 7 bases from J, the junction contained 7 bases not matched to a gene. The CDR3 extends over 14 amino acids. Germline V CDR1 and CDR2: SGHRS, YFSETQ. CDR3 nucleotides: TGCGCCAGCAGCATTGGACAGGGGGAATTTGGCTACACCTTC. Translating gives CASSIGQGEFGYTF.

The chain recombines TRBV7-8 with TRBJ2-5; maybe TRBD1 (6 bases). Germline loops: CDR1 SGHVS, CDR2 FQNEAQ. The V end lost 5 bases, the J end lost 7 bases, and 17 bases lay between the germline ends. The CDR3 length is 14 residues. The CDR3 bases are TGTGCCAGCAGCCCCGGACAGAGTTTGGGGACCCAGTACTTC. Its protein product is CASSPGQSLGTQYF.

The chain is built from TRBV11-2 and TRBJ2-7; a possible D gene is TRBD2 (7 bases). Trimming cost V 5 bases and J 4 bases, with 18 bases left between them. This CDR3 comprises 15 residues. CDR1 is SGHAT, CDR2 FQNNGV, per germline. Here the CDR3 reads CASSPEGGARYEQYF. CDR3 DNA sequence: TGTGCCAGCAGCCCCGAGGGGGGGGCCCGATACGAGCAGTACTTC.

The chain uses TRBV28 and TRBJ2-1; the match to TRBD2 covers 12 bases. Germline values: CDR1 MDHEN, CDR2 SYDVKM. The CDR3 runs to 17 residues. Losses at the gene ends were 1 base for V and 7 bases for J; bases not matched to a gene: 8. Here the CDR3 reads CASSLSVTSGRRNEQFF. The CDR3 region has the DNA TGTGCCAGCAGTTTATCAGTGACTAGCGGGAGAAGGAATGAGCAGTTCTTC. The full variable domain, with the rest looked up from reference TRBV28 and TRBJ2-1, is DVKVTQSSRYLVKRTGEKVFLECVQDMDHENMFWYRQDPGLGLRLIYFSYDVKMKEKGDIPEGYSVSREKKERFSLILESASTNQTSMYLCASSLSVTSGRRNEQFFGPGTRLTVL.

The gene calls are TRBV5-4 and TRBJ2-3; 10 nucleotides align to TRBD1. V lost 4 bases to trimming and J lost 5 bases; unmatched junction nucleotides: 10. Germline V gene lookup returns CDR1 SGHNT and CDR2 YYREEE (reference sequence). The CDR3 totals 16 residues. CDR3 sequence reads: CASSNAGTGAKDTQYF. CDR3 sequence (DNA): TGTGCCAGCAGCAACGCCGGGACAGGGGCCAAAGATACGCAGTATTTT.

V is TRBV19 and J is TRBJ1-6; TRBD1 matches 9 bases. This CDR3 is 18 amino acids long. After removal of 5 bases from V and 14 bases from J, the junction contained 22 bases not matched to a gene. Germline CDR1 and CDR2: LNHDA and SQIVND (reference sequence). The CDR3 DNA reads as TGTGCCAGTAGTGCCACACTCGAGGGACAGGGCCCATCTTTGGCCCTCCACTTT. This gives the protein CASSATLEGQGPSLALHF.

The V call is TRBV19, the J call TRBJ1-1, with D unresolved. The V gene's germline CDR1 is LNHDA and CDR2 SQIVND (reference sequence). The V end was cut by 8 bases, the J end by 5 bases, with 21 bases between. The CDR3 runs to 15 residues. The CDR3: CASRSGGTRRTEAFF. The DNA for the CDR3 is TGTGCCAGTCGATCCGGCGGAACACGGAGGACTGAAGCTTTCTTT.

The rearrangement uses TRBV19 and TRBJ2-2, with TRBD1 matching 12 bases. The CDR3 has 16 residues. Germline V gene lookup returns CDR1 LNHDA and CDR2 SQIVND (reference sequence). With V trimmed by 3 bases and J by 5 bases, 4 bases remained unmatched. CDR3 loop: CASSMRDRGRTGELFF. The CDR3 DNA reads as TGTGCCAGTAGTATGCGGGACAGGGGGCGGACCGGGGAGCTGTTTTTT.

V and J are TRBV9 and TRBJ2-3, with D perhaps matching TRBD1 or TRBD2 (5 bases each). There are 15 residues in the CDR3. Germline V lookup: CDR1 SGDLS, CDR2 YYNGEE. Trimming stripped 3 bases from V and 2 bases from J, with 13 bases between. The CDR3 region is CASSARGRLTDTQYF. Here the CDR3 DNA reads TGTGCCAGCAGCGCGAGGGGACGGCTCACAGATACGCAGTATTTT.

V usage is TRBV7-4 and J usage is TRBJ1-5; D not certain. The CDR3 is made up of 11 amino acids. V was shortened by 1 base and J by 7 bases, with 2 bases between the two germline ends. CDR1 and CDR2 from the germline V gene are SGHVT and SQSDAQ. CDR3 protein: CASSLGQPQHF. The CDR3 DNA follows: TGTGCCAGCAGCTTAGGACAGCCCCAGCATTTT.

This chain uses TRBV6-4 with TRBJ2-1, with 7 bases fitting TRBD2. Per the germline V gene, CDR1 is MRHNA and CDR2 is SNTAGT. Unmatched junction bases numbered 12, after V lost 8 bases and J lost 8 bases. The CDR3 length is 14 residues. CDR3 in DNA: TGTGCCAGCCGAGCGGGGAGGGGTGATGATGAGCAGTTCTTC. Amino acid sequence: CASRAGRGDDEQFF.